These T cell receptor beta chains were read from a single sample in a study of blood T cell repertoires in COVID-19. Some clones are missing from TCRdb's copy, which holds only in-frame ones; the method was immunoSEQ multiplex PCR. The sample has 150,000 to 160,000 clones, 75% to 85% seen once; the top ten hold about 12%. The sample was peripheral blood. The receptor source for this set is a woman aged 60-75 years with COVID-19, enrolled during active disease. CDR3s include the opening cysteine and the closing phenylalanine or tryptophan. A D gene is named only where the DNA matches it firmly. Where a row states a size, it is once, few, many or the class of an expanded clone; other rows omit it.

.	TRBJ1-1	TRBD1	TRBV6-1	TGTGCCAGCAGTGAAGCGCCGAGGACAGGGGGCTTAGGGGACACTGAAGCTTTCTTT	CASSEAPRTGGLGDTEAFF
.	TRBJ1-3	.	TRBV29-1	TGCAGCGTTTACCGGGACACTGGAAACACCATATATTTT	CSVYRDTGNTIYF
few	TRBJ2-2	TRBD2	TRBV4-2	TGTGCCAGCAGCCAAGATAAGGGGCTAGCGGGAGTCACCGGGGAGCTGTTTTTT	CASSQDKGLAGVTGELFF
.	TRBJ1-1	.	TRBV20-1	TGCAGTGCTCCCAGGGTCACTGAAGCTTTCTTT	CSAPRVTEAFF
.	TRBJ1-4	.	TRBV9	TGTGCCAGCAGCGAGGGATGGGGGCGGACTAATGAAAAACTGTTTTTT	CASSEGWGRTNEKLFF
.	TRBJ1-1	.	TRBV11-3	TGTGCCAGCGACCGGGGGGGAACGGACACTGAAGCTTTCTTT	CASDRGGTDTEAFF
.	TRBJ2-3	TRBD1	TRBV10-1	TGCGCCAGCAGTGACTCTAGGACAGGGGGTACAGATACGCAGTATTTT	CASSDSRTGGTDTQYF
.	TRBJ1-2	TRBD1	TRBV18	TGTGCCAGCTCACCAGATGGACAGGGGAGCCGCTACACCTTC	CASSPDGQGSRYTF
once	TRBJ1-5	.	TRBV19	TGTGCCAGTAGTACTCAACAGGGTTCGGGCAATCAGCCCCAGCATTTT	CASSTQQGSGNQPQHF
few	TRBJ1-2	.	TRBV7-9	TGTGCCAGCAGCTTAGCGACGTGGGGCCGTGGCTACACCTTC	CASSLATWGRGYTF
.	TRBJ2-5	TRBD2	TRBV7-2	TGTGCCAGCAGCTTAGGAGCGGGAGGCCAAGAGACCCAGTACTTC	CASSLGAGGQETQYF
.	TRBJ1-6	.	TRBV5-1	TGCGCCAGCAGCTTGGCTGAGGGTAAATTTAATTCACCCCTCCACTTT	CASSLAEGKFNSPLHF
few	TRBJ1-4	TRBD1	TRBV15	TGTGCCACCAGCCCCTCGGGACAGGGCCCCACCTCGGAGAAACTGTTTTTT	CATSPSGQGPTSEKLFF
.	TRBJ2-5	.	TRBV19	TGTGCCAGTAGTATAGCGGAGACCCAGTACTTC	CASSIAETQYF
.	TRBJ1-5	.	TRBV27	TGTGCCAGCAGTCCGACCTCTCGGGGAGCCAGCAATCAGCCCCAGCATTTT	CASSPTSRGASNQPQHF
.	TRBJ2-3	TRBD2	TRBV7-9	TGTGCCAGCAGCATACTAGCGGGGGGGCCAGATACGCAGTATTTT	CASSILAGGPDTQYF
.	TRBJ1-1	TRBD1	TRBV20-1	TGCAGTGCTGCAAAACAGGGGGAAGCTTTCTTT	CSAAKQGEAFF
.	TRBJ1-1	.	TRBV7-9	TGTGCCAGCAGGACCCGGGGGAACACTGAAGCTTTCTTT	CASRTRGNTEAFF
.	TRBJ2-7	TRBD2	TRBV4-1	TGCGCCAGCAGCCAGGTAGCGGGAGGCAGGTCCTACGAGCAGTACTTC	CASSQVAGGRSYEQYF
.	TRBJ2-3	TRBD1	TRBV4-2	TGTGCCAGCAGCCGAGACAGGGTGGGGCCAGATACGCAGTATTTT	CASSRDRVGPDTQYF
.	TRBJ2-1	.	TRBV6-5	TGTGCCAGCAGCACCCCGGCTAGCTCCTACAATGAGCAGTTCTTC	CASSTPASSYNEQFF
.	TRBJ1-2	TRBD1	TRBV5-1	TGCGCCAGCAGCGGGTCGACAGGGGGATCCTATGGCTACACCTTC	CASSGSTGGSYGYTF
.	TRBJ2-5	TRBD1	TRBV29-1	TGCAGCGTATCCGGGACAGGTCAAGAGACCCAGTACTTC	CSVSGTGQETQYF
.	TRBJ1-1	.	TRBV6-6	TGTGCCGCCATGACAGCCCCGAACACTGAAGCTTTCTTT	CAAMTAPNTEAFF
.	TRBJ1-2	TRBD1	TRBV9	TGTGCCAGCAGCGTAGACGACAGGGGCCTTGGCTACACCTTC	CASSVDDRGLGYTF
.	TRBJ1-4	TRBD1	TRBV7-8	TGTGCCAGCAGCTTCACGGGACAGGGGGAAAAACTGTTTTTT	CASSFTGQGEKLFF
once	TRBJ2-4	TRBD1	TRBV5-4	TGTGCCAGCAGCGGGACAGGGGAAAACATTCAGTACTTC	CASSGTGENIQYF
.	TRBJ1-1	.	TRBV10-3	TGTGCCATCTCAGACAGGAGCCTGAACACTGAAGCTTTCTTT	CAISDRSLNTEAFF
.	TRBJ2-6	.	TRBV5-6	TGTGCCAGCAGCTTGACAGCTTTCTCTGGGGCCAACGTCCTGACTTTC	CASSLTAFSGANVLTF